Below, 2 T cell receptor beta chains from the same sample are listed, as sequenced in a study of response to subunit inactivated influenza vaccine. MiXCR, applied by TCRdb to the RT-PCR reads, yields one record per CDR3 protein. The table shows fewer than 400,000 distinct CDR3 sequences, with around a fifth occurring only once. The sequencing here drew on PBMCs from blood, taken less than 22 months after vaccination. Receptors were obtained from a man aged 45-69 years who received an inactivated influenza vaccine.

This clonotype appeared a few times. This chain links TRBV7-9 with TRBJ1-2; 7 bases map to TRBD1. Trimming cost V 5 bases and J 6 bases; bases outside gene matches: 12. The germline gives CDR1 SEHNR, CDR2 FQNEAQ (reference sequence). This CDR3 is built from 15 residues. The CDR3 loop reads CASSPGTVSIHGYTF. DNA for the CDR3: TGTGCCAGCAGCCCCGGGACAGTCAGTATCCATGGCTACACCTTC.

The J gene is TRBJ2-7, the V gene TRBV7-2; tentatively, D is TRBD1 (6 bases). V was clipped by 1 base and J by 3 bases, with 10 bases between them. The germline gives CDR1 SGHTA, CDR2 FQGNSA. The CDR3 has 14 amino acids. CDR3 sequence (DNA): TGTGCCAGCAGCTTAGAAGCAGGGGACTACGAGCAGTACTTC. Translation gives CASSLEAGDYEQYF.